The rows below give T cell receptor beta chains drawn from one sample of a study of regulatory T cells in long-lasting Graves disease. TCRdb used MiXCR to reprocess the multiplex PCR reads, holding one entry per CDR3 protein. The data show fewer than 500,000 distinct CDR3 sequences, with about 16% seen just once and less than 15% held by the top ten. These same data were also listed under a study on T cells in Graves' hyperthyroidism and ophthalmopathy.

The sample was peripheral blood mononuclear cells (PBMCs), taken at new diagnosis, from a patient treated with antithyroid drugs. The source is a man aged 40-55 years with Graves disease. The CDR3 runs from the conserved cysteine through the conserved F or W. The D gene is left open where the match is weak. Clone size is shown for a subset of rows, as once, few, many or a class of expanded clone.

d_call,clone_size,cdr3_length,v_call,j_call,cdr3_nt,cdr3_aa
NA,NA,13,TRBV2,TRBJ2-1,TGTGCCAGCGGGGGGGCCGGGAACGGTGAGCAGTTCTTC,CASGGAGNGEQFF
NA,many,15,TRBV7-2,TRBJ2-3,TGTGCCAGCAGCTTAGCAACCACTAGCACAGATACGCAGTATTTT,CASSLATTSTDTQYF
NA,NA,13,TRBV29-1,TRBJ2-3,TGCAGCGTTGAGGGGGGGGCAACAGATACGCAGTATTTT,CSVEGGATDTQYF
TRBD1,many,16,TRBV7-9,TRBJ2-1,TGTGCCAGCAGCCGAAGCCGGGACAGGGTTTACAATGAGCAGTTCTTC,CASSRSRDRVYNEQFF
TRBD1,NA,13,TRBV30,TRBJ2-7,TGTACCTGGAGCAAGGGGGCGGTCTACGAGCAGTACTTC,CTWSKGAVYEQYF
TRBD1,few,15,TRBV28,TRBJ2-7,TGTGCCAGCAGCTTAGGGGGACAGGGCTCCTACGAGCAGTACTTC,CASSLGGQGSYEQYF
NA,many,12,TRBV11-2,TRBJ1-2,TGTGCCAGCAGCTCCGTACCCTCTGGCTACACCTTC,CASSSVPSGYTF
TRBD2,many,16,TRBV28,TRBJ2-5,TGTGCCAGCAGCCAATCCGGGCGCGGGGGCCAAGAGACCCAGTACTTC,CASSQSGRGGQETQYF
NA,few,14,TRBV5-1,TRBJ2-7,TGCGCCAGCAGCTTACAACAGGCAACCTACGAGCAGTACTTC,CASSLQQATYEQYF
NA,once,14,TRBV5-4,TRBJ2-1,TGTGCCAGCAGCCCCAAGATAGTCAGCGGTGAGCAGTTCTTC,CASSPKIVSGEQFF
TRBD2,many,17,TRBV5-1,TRBJ2-1,TGCGCCAGCAGCCTGGCGTGGGAAGCGGGACCCTACAATGAGCAGTTCTTC,CASSLAWEAGPYNEQFF
NA,few,16,TRBV7-9,TRBJ2-3,TGTGCCAGCAGTTCCCCGGCTAGCGCCTTAGGGGATACGCAGTATTTC,CASSSPASALGDTQYF
TRBD1,many,13,TRBV12-3/TRBV12-4,TRBJ2-7,TGTGCCAGCAGTCTAAACCGGGACAGCGAGCAGTACTTC,CASSLNRDSEQYF
TRBD1,NA,15,TRBV5-1,TRBJ2-1,TGCGCCAGCAGCTACCGGGACAGGGGGGGGTGGGAGCAGTTCTTC,CASSYRDRGGWEQFF
NA,NA,15,TRBV11-1,TRBJ2-3,TGTGCCAGCAGCTTGTCTGGGAGGAGCGCAGATACGCAGTATTTT,CASSLSGRSADTQYF
TRBD1,many,14,TRBV28,TRBJ2-3,TGTGCCAGCAGTCCGGGACAGGTCACAGATACGCAGTATTTT,CASSPGQVTDTQYF
TRBD2,many,16,TRBV3-1,TRBJ2-5,TGTGCCAGCAGTCGTTTTCCGGGACTAGCGGAAGAGACCCAGTACTTC,CASSRFPGLAEETQYF
NA,many,15,TRBV28,TRBJ1-1,TGTGCCAGCAGTAGAGATAGGGGGATGTACACTGAAGCTTTCTTT,CASSRDRGMYTEAFF
TRBD1,many,13,TRBV20-1,TRBJ1-5,TGCAGTGCCTCTGGGACAGACCATCAGCCCCAGCATTTT,CSASGTDHQPQHF
NA,NA,14,TRBV30,TRBJ1-6,TGTGCCTGGAGTGTGTCGGGGGCGGATTCACCCCTCCACTTT,CAWSVSGADSPLHF
NA,many,14,TRBV12-5,TRBJ2-1,TGTGCTAGTGGTTCCGTTGGAGGGGGGGATGAGCAGTTCTTC,CASGSVGGGDEQFF
TRBD1,few,15,TRBV20-1,TRBJ2-2,TGCAGTGCTTTACCGGGACAGGGGAACACCGGGGAGCTGTTTTTT,CSALPGQGNTGELFF
TRBD2,many,14,TRBV7-3,TRBJ2-5,TGTGCCAGCAGCCCGGGCGGGAGAGGAGAGACCCAGTACTTC,CASSPGGRGETQYF
NA,NA,17,TRBV6-1,TRBJ1-5,TGTGCCAGCAGTCACCAGTTGGGGCTGGGAGACAATCAGCCCCAGCATTTT,CASSHQLGLGDNQPQHF
TRBD2,NA,15,TRBV15,TRBJ2-7,TGTGCCACCAGCAGAGGTACTAGCGCTTCCTACGAGCAGTACTTC,CATSRGTSASYEQYF
NA,NA,15,TRBV6-5,TRBJ2-3,TGTGCCAGCAGTTACGGGGGAGTGGCGGCAGATACGCAGTATTTT,CASSYGGVAADTQYF
NA,many,14,TRBV28,TRBJ1-3,TGTGCCAGCAGTTCCAGGGGATCTGGAAACACCATATATTTT,CASSSRGSGNTIYF
NA,NA,16,TRBV24-1,TRBJ2-7,TGTGCCACCAGTGAAGCGACCGGGACCAGCCACGTCGAGCAGTACTTC,CATSEATGTSHVEQYF
NA,NA,12,TRBV24-1,TRBJ2-4,TGTGCCACCAGTGAGTCAGGGAGCATTCAGTACTTC,CATSESGSIQYF
NA,NA,17,TRBV27,TRBJ2-1,TGTGCCAGCAGCCAAGATCGTGGAGGGGGCCCCCACAATGAGCAGTTCTTC,CASSQDRGGGPHNEQFF
TRBD2,many,16,TRBV6-1,TRBJ2-1,TGTGCCAGCAGGAGAGGGGGCGGGAGGGACTACAATGAGCAGTTCTTC,CASRRGGGRDYNEQFF
NA,many,12,TRBV12-3/TRBV12-4,TRBJ1-6,TGTGCCAGCAGTTTAGAAATTTCACCCCTCCACTTT,CASSLEISPLHF
TRBD2,few,17,TRBV7-2,TRBJ2-3,TGTGCCAGCAGCTTTAACCCCGGGACTAGCGTCGCCGATACGCAGTATTTT,CASSFNPGTSVADTQYF
NA,few,13,TRBV28,TRBJ2-2,TGTGCCAGCTCTCCTGGACCGGGCGGGGAGCTGTTTTTT,CASSPGPGGELFF
NA,many,19,TRBV7-3,TRBJ2-3,TGTGCCAGCAGCTCACGTCCCGCCCGAGGACACCCTAGCACAGATACGCAGTATTTT,CASSSRPARGHPSTDTQYF
NA,many,13,TRBV2,TRBJ2-2,TGTGCCAGCAGTGAACCCCGAGTCGGGGAGCTGTTTTTT,CASSEPRVGELFF
TRBD2,NA,18,TRBV24-1,TRBJ2-2,TGTGCCACCAGTGATCCGGGACTAGCGGGTGCTAACACCGGGGAGCTGTTTTTT,CATSDPGLAGANTGELFF
TRBD2,NA,14,TRBV20-1,TRBJ2-6,TGCAGTGCGGCAGCGGGAGCTGGGGCCAACGTCCTGACTTTC,CSAAAGAGANVLTF
NA,NA,16,TRBV30,TRBJ1-3,TGTGCCTGGAGCCTGCTTCTGTCAGGGGCCGGAAACACCATATATTTT,CAWSLLLSGAGNTIYF
TRBD1,few,16,TRBV5-1,TRBJ2-1,TGCGCCAGCAGCTTAACACAGGGGAGCTCCTACAATGAGCAGTTCTTC,CASSLTQGSSYNEQFF
NA,few,15,TRBV6-6,TRBJ1-2,TGTGCCAGCAGTTACTCGTCCGCAGCTAACTATGGCTACACCTTC,CASSYSSAANYGYTF
NA,NA,15,TRBV2,TRBJ2-2,TGTGCCAGCAGTGCTATACAGGCGAACACCGGGGAGCTGTTTTTT,CASSAIQANTGELFF
TRBD2,many,16,TRBV7-3,TRBJ2-1,TGTGCCAGCAGCAAAGGACTAGCGGGAGGGCCGGATGAGCAGTTCTTC,CASSKGLAGGPDEQFF
NA,NA,18,TRBV15,TRBJ1-3,TGTGCCACCAGCAGACCACTTATCGGGGGCCGCTCTGGAAACACCATATATTTT,CATSRPLIGGRSGNTIYF
NA,many,15,TRBV18,TRBJ1-1,TGTGCCAGCTCACCACTCTCGGGGGGCGACACTGAAGCTTTCTTT,CASSPLSGGDTEAFF
NA,many,12,TRBV18,TRBJ1-1,TGTGCCAGCTCACCCCGGGGGCTTGAAGCTTTCTTT,CASSPRGLEAFF
NA,NA,14,TRBV19,TRBJ2-7,TGTGCCAGTAACCAACAGGGGAGGTTGTACGAGCAGTACTTC,CASNQQGRLYEQYF
TRBD1,many,13,TRBV2,TRBJ1-5,TGTGCCAGCACACAGGGGGCGGATCAGCCCCAGCATTTT,CASTQGADQPQHF
NA,many,14,TRBV3-1,TRBJ2-3,TGTGCCAGCAGCCAGGAGGGCCAGGCAGATACGCAGTATTTT,CASSQEGQADTQYF
TRBD2,few,18,TRBV15,TRBJ2-3,TGTGCCACCAGCAGAGATTCGCCTAGCGGATCTAGCACAGATACGCAGTATTTT,CATSRDSPSGSSTDTQYF
TRBD1,few,16,TRBV4-1,TRBJ2-2,TGCGCCAGCAGCCCGAAGACAGGGGGGGACACCGGGGAGCTGTTTTTT,CASSPKTGGDTGELFF
NA,many,15,TRBV12-3/TRBV12-4,TRBJ1-2,TGTGCCAGCAGTCTTGATCCGCAGGGAACATATGGCTACACCTTC,CASSLDPQGTYGYTF
TRBD1,few,14,TRBV30,TRBJ1-1,TGTGCCTGGAGTGTACGACAGGGCAGCACTGAAGCTTTCTTT,CAWSVRQGSTEAFF
NA,few,16,TRBV24-1,TRBJ2-2,TGTGCCACCAGTGATTCTGGGGGATATGTTACCGGGGAGCTGTTTTTT,CATSDSGGYVTGELFF
TRBD2,many,15,TRBV5-1,TRBJ2-1,TGTGCCAGCAGTGGAGGACTAGCGGGGTACAATGAGCAGTTCTTC,CASSGGLAGYNEQFF
NA,NA,12,TRBV29-1,TRBJ2-7,TGCAGCGTTGAAGATCTGTCCTACGAGCAGTACTTC,CSVEDLSYEQYF
TRBD1,many,12,TRBV30,TRBJ2-2,TGTGCCTGGGGACAGGGAACGGGGGAGCTGTTTTTT,CAWGQGTGELFF
NA,NA,15,TRBV5-1,TRBJ1-4,TGCGCCAGCAGCGTAGGGACAACAACTAATGAAAAACTGTTTTTT,CASSVGTTTNEKLFF
NA,many,17,TRBV5-1,TRBJ2-3,TGCGCCAGCAGCTTGGAACCCGAACGACTCAACACAGATACGCAGTATTTT,CASSLEPERLNTDTQYF